The rows below give T cell receptor beta chains drawn from one sample of a study of regulatory T cells in long-lasting Graves disease. TCRdb redid the calling of the multiplex PCR reads with MiXCR, one entry per CDR3 protein. Here the sample spans approximately 400,000 distinct CDR3 sequences, around 21% being singletons. Specimen: peripheral blood mononuclear cells (PBMCs), collected when the disease was refractory, from a patient treated with antithyroid drugs. Receptors originate from a female donor with Graves disease. The CDR3 runs from the conserved cysteine through the conserved F or W. D genes are given only for firm matches. Clone size, where shown, is once, few, many, or a class for clones that have expanded.

D gene,J gene,clone size,V gene,CDR3 protein,CDR3 DNA
NA,TRBJ2-7,few,TRBV25-1,CASSDGQPYEQYF,TGTGCCAGCAGTGATGGACAGCCCTACGAGCAGTACTTC
NA,TRBJ2-6,NA,TRBV3-1,CASSLVTLSGANVLTF,TGTGCCAGCAGCTTAGTGACTCTCTCTGGGGCCAACGTCCTGACTTTC
NA,TRBJ1-2,NA,TRBV9,CASSVEEGDPNYGYTF,TGTGCCAGCAGCGTAGAAGAGGGAGACCCTAACTATGGCTACACCTTC
TRBD2,TRBJ2-5,few,TRBV9,CASSSTSGRGGETQYF,TGTGCCAGCAGCTCAACTAGCGGGAGGGGAGGAGAGACCCAGTACTTC
TRBD1,TRBJ1-2,few,TRBV5-1,CASTPWTGKSYGYTF,TGCGCCAGCACCCCCTGGACAGGGAAAAGTTATGGCTACACCTTC
NA,TRBJ2-7,few,TRBV5-5,CASSWGDSYEQYF,TGTGCCAGCAGCTGGGGGGATTCGTACGAGCAGTACTTC
NA,TRBJ1-6,NA,TRBV6-1,CASSPGTRNSPLHF,TGTGCCAGCAGCCCCGGGACCAGGAATTCACCCCTCCACTTT
TRBD2,TRBJ2-3,NA,TRBV7-3,CASSFEAGVTDTQYF,TGTGCCAGCAGCTTCGAAGCGGGAGTCACAGATACGCAGTATTTT
NA,TRBJ1-1,NA,TRBV5-1,CASSLAGSTQGEAFF,TGCGCCAGCAGCTTGGCCGGCTCAACCCAGGGTGAAGCTTTCTTT
NA,TRBJ1-6,many,TRBV27,CASSLLGLTGIGNSPLHF,TGTGCCAGCAGTTTATTAGGCCTGACAGGAATCGGAAATTCACCCCTCCACTTT
TRBD1,TRBJ2-3,NA,TRBV9,CASSAVTGVGGTDTQYF,TGTGCCAGCAGCGCCGTGACAGGGGTCGGAGGTACAGATACGCAGTATTTT
NA,TRBJ2-7,many,TRBV28,CASSSYSEQYF,TGTGCCAGCAGTTCTTACAGTGAGCAGTACTTC
NA,TRBJ1-5,many,TRBV28,CASSSAGPNQPQHF,TGTGCCAGCAGTTCCGCGGGGCCTAATCAGCCCCAGCATTTT
NA,TRBJ2-2,few,TRBV18,CASSSRQGELFF,TGTGCCAGCTCATCAAGACAGGGGGAGCTGTTTTTT
TRBD1,TRBJ2-5,many,TRBV20-1,CSARGTGVETQYF,TGCAGTGCTAGGGGGACAGGGGTCGAGACCCAGTACTTC
NA,TRBJ2-7,NA,TRBV29-1,CSVVPDDSYEQYF,TGCAGCGTTGTACCCGACGACTCCTACGAGCAGTACTTC
NA,TRBJ2-7,few,TRBV5-1,CASRLDFYEQYF,TGCGCCAGCCGACTGGATTTCTACGAGCAGTACTTC
NA,TRBJ2-7,few,TRBV4-3,CASSLGAGSRQYF,TGCGCCAGCAGCCTCGGGGCGGGAAGCAGGCAGTACTTC
TRBD2,TRBJ2-5,NA,TRBV6-1,CASRTSGSLTSPPGETQYF,TGTGCCAGCCGGACTAGCGGGAGTCTTACATCCCCGCCCGGAGAGACCCAGTACTTC
TRBD1,TRBJ1-5,few,TRBV10-2,CASRSTGVNQPQHF,TGCGCCAGCAGATCTACAGGGGTTAATCAGCCCCAGCATTTT
TRBD2,TRBJ2-7,NA,TRBV3-1,CASSPSTGTSGRHYEQYF,TGTGCCAGCAGCCCGTCAACCGGGACTAGCGGGAGACACTACGAGCAGTACTTC
TRBD1,TRBJ1-1,few,TRBV27,CASSLRGTGVGNTEAFF,TGTGCCAGCAGTTTGAGAGGGACAGGGGTCGGGAACACTGAAGCTTTCTTT
NA,TRBJ2-7,many,TRBV27,CASRPGPWAYEQYF,TGTGCCAGTCGACCGGGACCGTGGGCTTACGAGCAGTACTTC
NA,TRBJ2-7,few,TRBV15,CATSRADAYEQYF,TGTGCCACCAGCAGGGCGGACGCATACGAGCAGTACTTC
NA,TRBJ2-7,NA,TRBV10-3,CAIKAPGTAYEQYF,TGTGCCATCAAGGCCCCCGGGACCGCCTACGAGCAGTACTTC
TRBD1,TRBJ2-2,NA,TRBV12-3/TRBV12-4,CASKFRQGANTGELFF,TGTGCCAGCAAATTCCGACAGGGTGCGAACACCGGGGAGCTGTTTTTT
NA,TRBJ2-1,NA,TRBV24-1,CATSDAPGNEQFF,TGTGCCACCAGTGATGCTCCGGGTAATGAGCAGTTCTTC
TRBD2,TRBJ2-7,few,TRBV12-3/TRBV12-4,CASRLEASGAYEQYF,TGTGCCAGCAGGTTAGAGGCTAGCGGGGCCTACGAGCAGTACTTC
NA,TRBJ1-4,NA,TRBV30,CAWGRYNEKLFF,TGTGCCTGGGGGCGGTATAATGAAAAACTGTTTTTT
TRBD1,TRBJ1-6,many,TRBV28,CASSLIEGQGNSPLHF,TGTGCCAGCAGTTTAATAGAAGGACAGGGGAATTCACCCCTCCACTTT
TRBD2,TRBJ2-3,few,TRBV6-2/TRBV6-3,CASSPPLAEPTDTQYF,TGTGCCAGCAGTCCACCACTAGCGGAGCCCACAGATACGCAGTATTTT
TRBD1,TRBJ1-5,many,TRBV2,CASSPDRGQGQPQHF,TGTGCCAGCAGCCCAGACAGGGGGCAAGGTCAGCCCCAGCATTTT
NA,TRBJ1-1,few,TRBV6-1,CASSRDWNTEAFF,TGTGCCAGCAGTCGTGACTGGAACACTGAAGCTTTCTTT
NA,TRBJ2-5,many,TRBV12-3/TRBV12-4,CASSLSPRSLSDQETQYF,TGTGCCAGCAGTTTATCGCCTAGGAGTTTGAGCGACCAAGAGACCCAGTACTTC
TRBD1,TRBJ2-7,few,TRBV18,CASSPDLPGTGSYEQYF,TGTGCCAGCTCACCAGATCTCCCCGGGACAGGGTCCTACGAGCAGTACTTC
NA,TRBJ2-7,NA,TRBV7-2,CASSLHMAGSSYEQYF,TGTGCCAGCAGCCTCCACATGGCGGGAAGCTCCTACGAGCAGTACTTC
TRBD2,TRBJ2-7,many,TRBV30,CAWAGSGSIEQYF,TGTGCCTGGGCAGGTAGCGGGAGTATCGAGCAGTACTTC
NA,TRBJ2-1,NA,TRBV3-1,CASSQGGWSDYYNEQFF,TGTGCCAGCAGCCAAGGGGGTTGGAGTGACTACTACAATGAGCAGTTCTTC
NA,TRBJ2-2,NA,TRBV6-2/TRBV6-3,CASSYRGLASGELFF,TGTGCCAGCAGTTACCGAGGGCTAGCCTCCGGGGAGCTGTTTTTT
TRBD1,TRBJ1-2,many,TRBV28,CASSLTGGNYGYTF,TGTGCCAGCAGCCTTACAGGGGGCAACTATGGCTACACCTTC
TRBD1,TRBJ2-6,NA,TRBV20-1,CSARGDRVLSGANVLTF,TGCAGTGCTAGAGGGGACAGGGTTCTCTCTGGGGCCAACGTCCTGACTTTC
NA,TRBJ1-2,few,TRBV7-9,CASSTGDGYTF,TGTGCCAGCAGCACAGGCGATGGCTACACCTTC
NA,TRBJ2-7,many,TRBV20-1,CSARGKLPYEQYF,TGCAGTGCTAGGGGAAAACTACCCTACGAGCAGTACTTC
TRBD1,TRBJ1-2,few,TRBV9,CASSVGTGIGYTF,TGTGCCAGCAGCGTGGGGACAGGGATTGGCTACACCTTC
TRBD2,TRBJ2-7,NA,TRBV15,CATSSQTSGVYEQYF,TGTGCCACCAGCAGCCAGACTAGCGGGGTCTACGAGCAGTACTTC
NA,TRBJ1-5,many,TRBV2,CASSEYPRGQGPAWGNQPQHF,TGTGCCAGCAGTGAATACCCTAGAGGGCAGGGGCCTGCCTGGGGCAATCAGCCCCAGCATTTT
NA,TRBJ1-2,few,TRBV6-1,CASSPTSFYGYTF,TGTGCCAGCAGTCCGACATCCTTCTATGGCTACACCTTC
TRBD2,TRBJ2-7,NA,TRBV5-6,CASSLDGGRAYEQYF,TGTGCCAGCAGCTTGGACGGGGGGAGAGCCTACGAGCAGTACTTC